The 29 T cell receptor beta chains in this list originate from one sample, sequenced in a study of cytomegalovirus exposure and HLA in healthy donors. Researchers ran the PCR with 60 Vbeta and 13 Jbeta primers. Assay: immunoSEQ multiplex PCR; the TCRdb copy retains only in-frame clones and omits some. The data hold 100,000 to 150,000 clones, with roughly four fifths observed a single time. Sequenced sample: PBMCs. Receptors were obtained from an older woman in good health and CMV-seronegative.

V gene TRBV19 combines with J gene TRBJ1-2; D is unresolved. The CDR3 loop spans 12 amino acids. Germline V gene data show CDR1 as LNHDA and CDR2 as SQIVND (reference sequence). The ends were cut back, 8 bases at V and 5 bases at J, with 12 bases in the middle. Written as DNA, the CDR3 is TGTGCCAGTTTCTCCGGAGGGTATGGCTACACCTTC. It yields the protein CASFSGGYGYTF.

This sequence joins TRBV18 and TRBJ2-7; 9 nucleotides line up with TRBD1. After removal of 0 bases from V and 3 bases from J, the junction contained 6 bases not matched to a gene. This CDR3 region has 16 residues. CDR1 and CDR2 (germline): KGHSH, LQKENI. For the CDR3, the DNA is TGTGCCAGCTCACCACCCCGGGACAGGGTCTACTACGAGCAGTACTTC. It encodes CASSPPRDRVYYEQYF.

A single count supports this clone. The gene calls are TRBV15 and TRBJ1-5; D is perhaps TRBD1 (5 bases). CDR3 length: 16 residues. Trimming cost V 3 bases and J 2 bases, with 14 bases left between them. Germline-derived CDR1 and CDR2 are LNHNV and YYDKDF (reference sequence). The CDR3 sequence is CATSSVSGQGNQPQHF. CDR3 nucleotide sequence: TGTGCCACCAGCAGCGTCTCAGGGCAGGGCAATCAGCCCCAGCATTTT. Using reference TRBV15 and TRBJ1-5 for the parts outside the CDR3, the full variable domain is DAMVIQNPRYQVTQFGKPVTLSCSQTLNHNVMYWYQQKSSQAPKLLFHYYDKDFNNEADTPDNFQSRRPNTSFCFLDIRSPGLGDTAMYLCATSSVSGQGNQPQHFGDGTRLSIL.

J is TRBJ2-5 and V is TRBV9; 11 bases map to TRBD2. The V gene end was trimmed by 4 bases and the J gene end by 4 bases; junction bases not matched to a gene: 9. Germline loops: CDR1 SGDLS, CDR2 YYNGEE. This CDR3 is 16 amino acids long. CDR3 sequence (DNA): TGTGCCAGCAGCCCAATAGCGGGGGGGCAACGAGAGACCCAGTACTTC. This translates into CASSPIAGGQRETQYF.

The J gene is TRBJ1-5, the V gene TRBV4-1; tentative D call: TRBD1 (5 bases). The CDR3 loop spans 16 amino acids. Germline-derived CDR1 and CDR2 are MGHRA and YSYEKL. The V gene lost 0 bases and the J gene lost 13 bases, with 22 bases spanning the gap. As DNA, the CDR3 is TGCGCCAGCAGCCAAGATCAAGGGGCAGGGCCCGTGCCGCAGCATTTT. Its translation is CASSQDQGAGPVPQHF.

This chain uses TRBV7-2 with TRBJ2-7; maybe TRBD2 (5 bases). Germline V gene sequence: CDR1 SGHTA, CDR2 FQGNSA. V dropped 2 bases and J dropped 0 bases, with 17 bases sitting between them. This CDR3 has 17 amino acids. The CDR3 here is CASSLPLLRDSSYEQYF. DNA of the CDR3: TGTGCCAGCAGCTTACCCCTCCTTCGGGATAGCTCCTACGAGCAGTACTTC. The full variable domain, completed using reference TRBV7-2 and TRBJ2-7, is GAGVSQSPSNKVTEKGKDVELRCDPISGHTALYWYRQSLGQGLEFLIYFQGNSAPDKSGLPSDRFSAERTGGSVSTLTIQRTQQEDSAVYLCASSLPLLRDSSYEQYFGPGTRLTVT.

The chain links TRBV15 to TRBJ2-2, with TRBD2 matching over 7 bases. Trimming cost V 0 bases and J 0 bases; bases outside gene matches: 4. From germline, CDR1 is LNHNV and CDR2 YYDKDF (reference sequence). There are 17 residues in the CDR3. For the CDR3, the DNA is TGTGCCACCAGCAGAGATCGGGGGGATGCGAACACCGGGGAGCTGTTTTTT. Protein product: CATSRDRGDANTGELFF.

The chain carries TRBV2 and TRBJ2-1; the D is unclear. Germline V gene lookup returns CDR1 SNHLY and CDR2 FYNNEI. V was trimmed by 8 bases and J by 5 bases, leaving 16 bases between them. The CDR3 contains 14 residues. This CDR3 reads CASGAMNANNEQFF. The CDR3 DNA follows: TGTGCCAGCGGAGCCATGAATGCGAACAATGAGCAGTTCTTC. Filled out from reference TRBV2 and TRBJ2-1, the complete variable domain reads EPEVTQTPSHQVTQMGQEVILRCVPISNHLYFYWYRQILGQKVEFLVSFYNNEISEKSEIFDDQFSVERPDGSNFTLKIRSTKLEDSAMYFCASGAMNANNEQFFGPGTRLTVL.

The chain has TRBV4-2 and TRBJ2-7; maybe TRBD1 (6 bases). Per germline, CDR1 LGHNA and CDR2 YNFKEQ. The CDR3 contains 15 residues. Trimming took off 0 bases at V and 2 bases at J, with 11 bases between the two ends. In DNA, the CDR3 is TGTGCCAGCAGCCAAGACGGGCAGGGGACCTACGAGCAGTACTTC. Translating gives CASSQDGQGTYEQYF.

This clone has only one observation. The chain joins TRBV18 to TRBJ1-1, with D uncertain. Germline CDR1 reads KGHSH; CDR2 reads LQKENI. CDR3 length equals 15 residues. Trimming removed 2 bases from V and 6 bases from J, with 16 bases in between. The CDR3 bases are TGTGCCAGCTCACCAAATTTCGGGGAGTACCCTGAAGCTTTCTTT. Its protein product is CASSPNFGEYPEAFF.

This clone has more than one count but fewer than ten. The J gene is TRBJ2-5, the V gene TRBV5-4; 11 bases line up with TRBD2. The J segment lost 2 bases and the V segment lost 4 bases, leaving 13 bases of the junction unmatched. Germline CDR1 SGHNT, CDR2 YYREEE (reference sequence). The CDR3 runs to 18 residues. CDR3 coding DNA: TGTGCCAGCAGCCCGACACCGCCAACTAGCGGGGGACAAGAGACCCAGTACTTC. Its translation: CASSPTPPTSGGQETQYF.

CDR3 in DNA: TGCGCCAGCAGCTTCCTCGCAGGGCCAACCTCCGTGGCCACTGAAGCTTTCTTT. Translation gives CASSFLAGPTSVATEAFF. The rearrangement joins TRBV5-1 to TRBJ1-1, with a tentative D call TRBD1 (5 bases). Germline-derived CDR1 and CDR2 are SGHRS and YFSETQ. This CDR3 contains 18 residues. V lost 2 bases, J lost 4 bases, and 24 bases lay in between.

The CDR3 spells CASSSRAGRNTGELFF. In DNA, the CDR3 is TGTGCCAGCAGTTCCCGAGCGGGGAGGAACACCGGGGAGCTGTTTTTT. The chain joins TRBV27 to TRBJ2-2; 7 nucleotides match TRBD2. The CDR3 totals 16 residues. Per the germline V gene, CDR1 is MNHEY and CDR2 is SMNVEV (reference sequence). V trimming: 4 bases; J trimming: 1 base; junction bases outside the gene matches: 6.

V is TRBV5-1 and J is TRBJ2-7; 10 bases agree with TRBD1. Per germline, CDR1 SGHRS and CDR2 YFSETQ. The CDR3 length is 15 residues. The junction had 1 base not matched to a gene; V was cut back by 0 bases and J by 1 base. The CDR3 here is CASSLGDRGSYEQYF. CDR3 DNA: TGCGCCAGCAGCTTGGGGGACAGGGGATCCTACGAGCAGTACTTC. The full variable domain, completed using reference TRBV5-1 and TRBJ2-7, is KAGVTQTPRYLIKTRGQQVTLSCSPISGHRSVSWYQQTPGQGLQFLFEYFSETQRNKGNFPGRFSGRQFSNSRSEMNVSTLELGDSALYLCASSLGDRGSYEQYFGPGTRLTVT.

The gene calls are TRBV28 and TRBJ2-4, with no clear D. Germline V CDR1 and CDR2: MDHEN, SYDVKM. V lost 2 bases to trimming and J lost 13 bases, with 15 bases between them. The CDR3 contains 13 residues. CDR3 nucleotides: TGTGCCAGCAGTTTACGCAACCCGGATAGCCAGTACTTC. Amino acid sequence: CASSLRNPDSQYF.

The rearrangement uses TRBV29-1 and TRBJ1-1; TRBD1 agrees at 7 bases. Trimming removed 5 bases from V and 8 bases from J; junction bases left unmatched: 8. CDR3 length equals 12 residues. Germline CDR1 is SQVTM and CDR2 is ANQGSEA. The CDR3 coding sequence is TGCAGCGTTAAGCTCAGGGACAGCGAAGCTTTCTTT. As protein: CSVKLRDSEAFF.

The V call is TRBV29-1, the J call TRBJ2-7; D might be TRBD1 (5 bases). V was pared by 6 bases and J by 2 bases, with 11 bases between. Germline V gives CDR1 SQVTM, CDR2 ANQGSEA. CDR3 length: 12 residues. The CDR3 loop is CSVRTNAYEQYF. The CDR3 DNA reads TGCAGCGTCCGGACAAACGCCTACGAGCAGTACTTC.

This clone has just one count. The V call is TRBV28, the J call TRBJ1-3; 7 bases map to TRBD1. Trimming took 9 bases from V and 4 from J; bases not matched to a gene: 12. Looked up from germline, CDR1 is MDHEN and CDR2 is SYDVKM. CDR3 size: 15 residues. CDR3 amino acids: CASPPPGQPGNTIYF. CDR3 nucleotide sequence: TGTGCCAGTCCACCTCCGGGACAGCCGGGAAACACCATATATTTT.

The DNA for the CDR3 is TGTGCCACGGCCTTCCGGACTAGCGGGAGGGCCGTGGGCAATGAGCAGTTCTTC. Translated: CATAFRTSGRAVGNEQFF. This rearrangement joins TRBV10-3 to TRBJ2-1; 15 bases align to TRBD2. Germline V gene sequence: CDR1 ENHRY, CDR2 SYGVKD. This CDR3 is 18 amino acids long. With 10 bases clipped from V and 6 bases from J, the junction kept 16 bases outside the gene matches.

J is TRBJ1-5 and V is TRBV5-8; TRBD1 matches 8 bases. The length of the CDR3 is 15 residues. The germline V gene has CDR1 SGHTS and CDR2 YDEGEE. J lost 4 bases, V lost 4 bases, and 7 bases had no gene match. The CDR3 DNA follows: TGTGCCAGCAGCCGGAGGACAGGGAGTAATCAGCCCCAGCATTTT. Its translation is CASSRRTGSNQPQHF.

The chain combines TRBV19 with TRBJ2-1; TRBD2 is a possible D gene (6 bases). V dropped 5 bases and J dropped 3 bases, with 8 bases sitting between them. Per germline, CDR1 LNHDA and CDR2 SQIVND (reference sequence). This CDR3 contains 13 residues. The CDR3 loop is CASSLTSYNEQFF. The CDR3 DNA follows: TGTGCCAGTAGTCTGACTAGCTACAATGAGCAGTTCTTC.

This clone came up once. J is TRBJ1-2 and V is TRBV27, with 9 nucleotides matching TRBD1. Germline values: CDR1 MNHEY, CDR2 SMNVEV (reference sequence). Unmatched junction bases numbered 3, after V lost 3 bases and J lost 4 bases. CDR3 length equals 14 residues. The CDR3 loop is CASSLTGGTYGYTF. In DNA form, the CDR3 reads TGTGCCAGCAGTTTGACAGGGGGAACCTATGGCTACACCTTC.

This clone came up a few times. The chain's CDR3 is CASSLAPGRTDTQYF. The CDR3 DNA reads TGTGCCAGCAGCTTAGCTCCAGGGCGGACAGATACGCAGTATTTT. The chain carries TRBV7-6 and TRBJ2-3; perhaps TRBD1 as D (5 bases). Germline values: CDR1 SGHVS, CDR2 FNYEAQ. V lost 0 bases, J lost 3 bases, and 10 bases lay in between. This CDR3 has 15 amino acids.

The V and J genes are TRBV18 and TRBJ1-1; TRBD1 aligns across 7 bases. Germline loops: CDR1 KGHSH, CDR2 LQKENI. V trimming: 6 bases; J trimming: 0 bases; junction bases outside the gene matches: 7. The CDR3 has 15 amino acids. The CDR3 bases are TGTGCCAGCTCGCGAACCGGGACAGTGAACACTGAAGCTTTCTTT. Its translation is CASSRTGTVNTEAFF.

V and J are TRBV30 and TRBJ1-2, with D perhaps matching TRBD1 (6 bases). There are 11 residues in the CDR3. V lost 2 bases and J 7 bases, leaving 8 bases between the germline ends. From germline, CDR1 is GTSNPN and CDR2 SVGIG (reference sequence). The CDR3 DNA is TGTGCCTGGAGTCTAGGGGGTGGCTACACCTTC. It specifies CAWSLGGGYTF.

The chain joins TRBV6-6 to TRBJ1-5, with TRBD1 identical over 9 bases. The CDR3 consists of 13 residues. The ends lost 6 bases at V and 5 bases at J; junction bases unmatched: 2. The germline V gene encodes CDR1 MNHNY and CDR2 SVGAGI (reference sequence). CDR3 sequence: CASRRQGDQPQHF. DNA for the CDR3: TGTGCCAGCAGGAGACAGGGGGATCAGCCCCAGCATTTT.

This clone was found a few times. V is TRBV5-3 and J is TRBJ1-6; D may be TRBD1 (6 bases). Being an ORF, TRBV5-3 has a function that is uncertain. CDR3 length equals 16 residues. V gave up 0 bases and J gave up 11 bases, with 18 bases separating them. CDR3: CARSLDPGTYAAPLHF. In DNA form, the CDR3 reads TGTGCCAGAAGCTTGGACCCCGGGACATATGCGGCACCCCTCCACTTT.

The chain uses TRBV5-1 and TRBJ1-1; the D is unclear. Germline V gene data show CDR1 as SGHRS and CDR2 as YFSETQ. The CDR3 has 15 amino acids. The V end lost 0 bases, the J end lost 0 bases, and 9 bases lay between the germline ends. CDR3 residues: CASSLVPGLNTEAFF. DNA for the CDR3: TGCGCCAGCAGCTTGGTTCCGGGGTTGAACACTGAAGCTTTCTTT.

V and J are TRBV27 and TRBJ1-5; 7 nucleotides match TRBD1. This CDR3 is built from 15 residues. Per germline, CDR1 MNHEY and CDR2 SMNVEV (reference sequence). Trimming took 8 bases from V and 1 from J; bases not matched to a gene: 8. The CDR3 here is CASQPDRASNQPQHF. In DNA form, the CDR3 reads TGTGCCAGCCAGCCCGACAGGGCGAGCAATCAGCCCCAGCATTTT.